One sample yielded the 18 T cell receptor beta chains listed below, sequenced in a study of regulatory T cells in long-lasting Graves disease. This sample's time point: newly diagnosed GD, antithyroid drugs for less than 3 months. After RNA was extracted from PBMCs, the TCR library was made from it. Libraries of TCR beta came from iRepertoire HTBI primers plus Arm-PCR of CDR3 regions. TCRdb reanalysed the multiplex PCR reads using MiXCR and keeps one entry per CDR3 protein. The sample yields over 350,000 distinct CDR3 sequences, approximately 15% seen once. This sample also appeared in a second study, on T cells in Graves' hyperthyroidism and ophthalmopathy.

This specimen was peripheral blood mononuclear cells (PBMCs), taken at new diagnosis, from a patient treated with antithyroid drugs. These receptors were collected from a woman aged 45-59 years with Graves disease.

This clonotype occurred many times. The chain uses TRBV28 and TRBJ2-7, with 12 bases matching TRBD1. Germline trimming cut 5 bases from V and 3 bases from J; bases unmatched to any gene: 8. The V gene's germline CDR1 is MDHEN and CDR2 SYDVKM. The CDR3 contains 16 residues. This chain's CDR3 is CASSTTGTGGSYEQYF. CDR3 coding DNA: TGTGCCAGCAGTACGACCGGGACAGGGGGCAGCTACGAGCAGTACTTC.

This clonotype has a count of ten or more. The CDR3 sequence: CASSQGPLAETEQYF. DNA of the CDR3: TGTGCCAGCAGCCAAGGCCCGCTAGCGGAGACCGAGCAGTACTTC. The rearrangement uses TRBV3-1 and TRBJ2-7; 7 bases map to TRBD2. Per the germline V gene, CDR1 is LGHDT and CDR2 is YNNKEL (reference sequence). Germline trimming cut 1 base from V and 6 bases from J; bases unmatched to any gene: 9. The CDR3 runs 15 residues.

The chain recombines TRBV3-1 with TRBJ1-1, with a tentative D call TRBD1 (5 bases). The CDR3 is 16 residues long. V dropped 1 base and J dropped 0 bases, with 12 bases sitting between them. Germline V gene sequence: CDR1 LGHDT, CDR2 YNNKEL (reference sequence). The CDR3 loop reads CASSQAQGFMNTEAFF. The CDR3 DNA is TGTGCCAGCAGCCAAGCGCAGGGCTTCATGAACACTGAAGCTTTCTTT.

The chain combines TRBV4-1 with TRBJ1-5; D is ambiguous. Germline V gene sequence: CDR1 MGHRA, CDR2 YSYEKL. The CDR3 runs 14 residues. V lost 0 bases to trimming and J lost 6 bases, with 9 bases between them. The CDR3 is CASSQDHLVQPQHF. The DNA of the CDR3 is TGCGCCAGCAGCCAAGATCACTTAGTTCAGCCCCAGCATTTT.

This clonotype was detected only a few times. The genes are TRBV3-1 and TRBJ1-5; 7 bases agree with TRBD1. Germline CDR1 LGHDT, CDR2 YNNKEL (reference sequence). This CDR3 has 14 amino acids. J gave up 5 bases and V 1 base, and 2 bases lay outside the gene matches. This CDR3 reads CASSQGTGYQPQHF. The DNA of the CDR3 is TGTGCCAGCAGCCAAGGGACAGGTTATCAGCCCCAGCATTTT. Combining the CDR3 with reference TRBV3-1 and TRBJ1-5 gives the whole variable domain DTAVSQTPKYLVTQMGNDKSIKCEQNLGHDTMYWYKQDSKKFLKIMFSYNNKELIINETVPNRFSPKSPDKAHLNLHINSLELGDSAVYFCASSQGTGYQPQHFGDGTRLSIL.

This clonotype was counted at least ten times. The chain couples TRBV12-3 or TRBV12-4 to TRBJ1-2, with D perhaps TRBD1 (6 bases). CDR3 size: 15 residues. Trimming pared 5 bases from V and 4 bases from J, leaving 17 bases between. As DNA, the CDR3 is TGTGCCAGCAGTCTAAGGGGGGAAAGGAGCTATGGCTACACCTTC. As protein: CASSLRGERSYGYTF.

This clonotype was seen a few times. A read error may be the cause here, since a much bigger clone is one base away. The rearrangement joins TRBV20-1 to TRBJ1-4; D not certain. Germline V gene data show CDR1 as DFQATT and CDR2 as SNEGSKA (reference sequence). This CDR3 has 15 amino acids. V lost 3 bases and J lost 6, with 17 bases in between. In DNA form, the CDR3 reads TGCAGTGCTAGGGTTGCTGGTCAGAGCGATGAAAAACTGTTTTTT. Protein: CSARVAGQSDEKLFF.

Many counts were recorded for this clonotype. The chain carries TRBV5-1 and TRBJ2-7; maybe TRBD2 (5 bases). From germline, CDR1 is SGHRS and CDR2 YFSETQ. V dropped 4 bases and J dropped 1 base, with 15 bases sitting between them. The CDR3 is 15 residues long. CDR3 DNA: TGCGCCAGCAGCCCCGAGGGTGGGTCGTCCTACGAGCAGTACTTC. Protein product: CASSPEGGSSYEQYF.

The V and J genes are TRBV5-6 and TRBJ1-5, with TRBD1 identical over 9 bases. V was pared by 0 bases and J by 5 bases, with 3 bases of the junction left unmatched. CDR1 is SGHDT, CDR2 YYEEEE, per germline. This CDR3 is 15 amino acids long. This CDR3 reads CASSLGRDRDQPQHF. DNA for the CDR3: TGTGCCAGCAGCTTGGGCCGGGACAGGGATCAGCCCCAGCATTTT.

This clonotype appeared many times. J is TRBJ1-1 and V is TRBV6-2 or TRBV6-3, with TRBD1 as a possible D gene (5 bases). The CDR3 spans 12 residues. Germline V gene lookup returns CDR1 MNHEY and CDR2 SVGEGT. Trimming stripped 5 bases from V and 5 bases from J, with 9 bases between. The CDR3 here is CASSERGTEAFF. The DNA for the CDR3 is TGTGCCAGCAGTGAAAGGGGAACTGAAGCTTTCTTT.

About this clonotype itself: This could be a read error, since a much larger clone is one nucleotide away. The chain employs TRBV3-1 and TRBJ2-3; possibly TRBD1 or TRBD2 for D (6 bases each). Germline-derived CDR1 and CDR2 are LGHDT and YNNKEL (reference sequence). There are 15 residues in the CDR3. The CDR3, as DNA: TGTGCCAGCAGCCCTGAACCGGGGGCCACAGGTACGCAGTATTTT. It specifies CASSPEPGATGTQYF.

This clonotype was counted at least ten times. CDR3 protein: CASSEDGQVDSNQPQHF. The CDR3 region has the DNA TGTGCCAGCAGTGAAGATGGACAGGTTGATAGCAATCAGCCCCAGCATTTT. The chain employs TRBV6-1 and TRBJ1-5; 7 nucleotides align to TRBD1. Looked up from germline, CDR1 is MNHNS and CDR2 is SASEGT. This CDR3 comprises 17 residues. V shed 1 base, J shed 0 bases, and the junction held 6 bases outside the gene matches.

This clonotype was seen ten or more times. The chain recombines TRBV18 with TRBJ2-7; 9 positions match TRBD1. Losses at the gene ends were 0 bases for V and 7 bases for J; bases not matched to a gene: 10. Germline lookup yields CDR1 KGHSH and CDR2 LQKENI. CDR3 length: 16 residues. CDR3 nucleotides: TGTGCCAGCTCACCACCGGGACAGGGTACCTCATGGGAGCAGTACTTC. Amino acids: CASSPPGQGTSWEQYF. Combining the CDR3 with reference TRBV18 and TRBJ2-7 gives the whole variable domain NAGVMQNPRHLVRRRGQEARLRCSPMKGHSHVYWYRQLPEEGLKFMVYLQKENIIDESGMPKERFSAEFPKEGPSILRIQQVVRGDSAAYFCASSPPGQGTSWEQYFGPGTRLTVT.

This clonotype appeared many times. V and J are TRBV19 and TRBJ2-3; 7 bases agree with TRBD1. The germline gives CDR1 LNHDA, CDR2 SQIVND (reference sequence). The CDR3 length is 16 residues. V trimming: 4 bases; J trimming: 2 bases; junction bases outside the gene matches: 9. The CDR3 bases are TGTGCCAGTAGTAACCGAGGGCAGGGGGTCACAGATACGCAGTATTTT. Amino acids: CASSNRGQGVTDTQYF.

This clonotype was counted many times. CDR3 in DNA: TGTGCCTGGTCCCGACAGGGAACGCTTGGAAACACCATATATTTT. It codes for CAWSRQGTLGNTIYF. The chain recombines TRBV30 with TRBJ1-3; the match to TRBD1 covers 7 bases. CDR1 and CDR2 (germline): GTSNPN, SVGIG (reference sequence). With 5 bases clipped from V and 3 bases from J, the junction kept 10 bases outside the gene matches. The CDR3 loop spans 15 amino acids.

This clonotype showed up many times. V and J are TRBV7-6 and TRBJ2-7; D tentatively reads TRBD1 or TRBD2 (5 bases each). This CDR3 comprises 16 residues. Germline V gives CDR1 SGHVS, CDR2 FNYEAQ. The ends were cut back, 4 bases at V and 2 bases at J, with 18 bases in the middle. The CDR3 sequence: CASSSLAGGTTYEQYF. The CDR3 bases are TGTGCCAGCAGCTCCCTCGCTGGGGGAACGACCTACGAGCAGTACTTC.

This clonotype appeared many times. CDR3 amino acids: CASSLGSAYGYTF. The CDR3 region has the DNA TGCGCCAGCAGCTTGGGGTCAGCCTATGGCTACACCTTC. The V call is TRBV5-1, the J call TRBJ1-2; D uncertain. CDR3 length equals 13 residues. The germline V and J ends were trimmed by 0 bases and 4 bases, with 7 bases remaining between them. Germline-derived CDR1 and CDR2 are SGHRS and YFSETQ.

This clonotype has at least ten counts. The V and J genes are TRBV6-1 and TRBJ2-5, with a possible D match to TRBD1 (5 bases). V was cut by 4 bases and J by 2 bases, with 11 bases left in between. The germline V gene has CDR1 MNHNS and CDR2 SASEGT. CDR3 length: 14 amino acids. The CDR3 loop reads CASSGTLNQETQYF. CDR3 bases: TGTGCCAGCAGTGGGACACTAAATCAAGAGACCCAGTACTTC.